One sample yielded the 21 T cell receptor beta chains listed below, sequenced in a study of blood T cell repertoires in COVID-19. The method was immunoSEQ multiplex PCR; TCRdb's version includes in-frame clones alone and lacks a portion of them. The sample records under 500,000 clones, approximately 90% being singletons. Sequencing input: PBMCs or T cells enriched from blood (not recorded which). The receptors were sampled from a woman aged 18 to 35 with acute COVID-19.

The chain recombines TRBV13 with TRBJ2-3, with 9 bases that match TRBD1. Germline V gene lookup returns CDR1 PRHDT and CDR2 FYEKMQ (reference sequence). With V trimmed by 4 bases and J by 4 bases, 3 bases remained unmatched. The CDR3 has 14 amino acids. In DNA form, the CDR3 reads TGTGCCAGCAGCTCCCGACAGGGGGCAGATACGCAGTATTTT. Translated: CASSSRQGADTQYF.

The chain carries TRBV10-2 and TRBJ1-2; D remains unclear. CDR3 length equals 12 residues. V was clipped by 2 bases and J by 6 bases, with 7 bases between them. In germline, CDR1 is WSHSY, CDR2 SAAADI. The CDR3 sequence is CASSERGDGYTF. As DNA, the CDR3 is TGCGCCAGCAGTGAGCGGGGTGATGGCTACACCTTC.

The genes are TRBV27 and TRBJ1-6; D is ambiguous. The germline V gene has CDR1 MNHEY and CDR2 SMNVEV (reference sequence). The CDR3 has 14 amino acids. Trimming stripped 8 bases from V and 5 bases from J, with 13 bases between. The CDR3 reads CASSINRDNSPLHF. The DNA of the CDR3 is TGTGCCAGCTCGATAAACAGAGATAATTCACCCCTCCACTTT.

The sample holds a few counts of this clone. The chain uses TRBV6-4 and TRBJ1-5; D is undetermined. The CDR3 sequence is 13 residues long. Looked up from germline, CDR1 is MRHNA and CDR2 is SNTAGT. Trimming took 5 bases from V and 8 from J, leaving 13 bases between them. CDR3 loop: CASSHTGREPQHF. In DNA, the CDR3 is TGTGCCAGCAGTCACACCGGGCGGGAGCCCCAGCATTTT.

This chain uses TRBV7-3 with TRBJ1-1, with 7 bases aligning to TRBD1. The trim removed 1 base at V and 1 base at J, leaving 9 bases unmatched. The CDR3 totals 17 residues. Germline V lookup: CDR1 SGHTA, CDR2 FQGTGA. The CDR3 DNA follows: TGTGCCAGCAGCTTAAGACCTAGGGGGCTGGCGAACACTGAAGCTTTCTTT. This sequence encodes CASSLRPRGLANTEAFF. The variable domain in full, with the rest retrieved from reference TRBV7-3 and TRBJ1-1, is GAGVSQTPSNKVTEKGKYVELRCDPISGHTALYWYRQSLGQGPEFLIYFQGTGAADDSGLPNDRFFAVRPEGSVSTLKIQRTERGDSAVYLCASSLRPRGLANTEAFFGQGTRLTVV.

V gene TRBV1 combines with J gene TRBJ2-4; no check of the table's D call, TRBD1, against the DNA was made. TRBV1 is flagged as a pseudogene. The CDR3 has 14 amino acids. The CDR3 DNA reads TGCACCAGCAGCCAGAAGGGGGACAAAAACATTCAGTACTTC. Translating it yields CTSSQKGDKNIQYF.

The J gene is TRBJ2-1, the V gene TRBV3-1 (or the pseudogene TRBV3-2); D call uncertain. Germline V CDR1 and CDR2: LGHDT, YNNKEL (reference sequence). V dropped 4 bases and J dropped 10 bases, with 11 bases sitting between them. This CDR3 has 12 amino acids. The CDR3: CASSRLTMEQFF. CDR3 coding DNA: TGTGCCAGCAGCCGCCTAACGATGGAGCAGTTCTTC.

The V and J genes are TRBV6-1 and TRBJ1-5, with a possible D match to TRBD1 (5 bases). The V gene's germline CDR1 is MNHNS and CDR2 SASEGT. The CDR3 loop spans 16 amino acids. The germline V and J ends were trimmed by 4 bases and 6 bases, with 19 bases remaining between them. The CDR3 protein is CASSAGSGGVGQPQHF. The CDR3 DNA follows: TGTGCCAGCAGTGCGGGGTCGGGAGGGGTTGGTCAGCCCCAGCATTTT.

The chain recombines TRBV27 with TRBJ2-3; 9 nucleotides line up with TRBD2. The length of the CDR3 is 18 residues. V lost 7 bases, J lost 4 bases, and 18 bases stayed unmatched. The germline CDR1 and CDR2 sequences are MNHEY and SMNVEV (reference sequence). The CDR3 bases are TGTGCCAGCACCCCCCGCGTAGCGGGGGCTCGGGGATCAGATACGCAGTATTTT. Its translation is CASTPRVAGARGSDTQYF.

Points on this clone: At one boundary the junction diverges from the germline segment, which might be a read error. The chain recombines TRBV25-1 with TRBJ1-2, with 8 bases aligning to TRBD1. There are 10 residues in the CDR3. The germline gives CDR1 MGHDK, CDR2 SYGVNS. In DNA, the CDR3 is TGTGCCAGCTCCGGGACAGGAATTTTCTTC. Its protein is CASSGTGIFF.

The chain recombines TRBV2 with TRBJ1-2, with D possibly being TRBD1 (5 bases). CDR1 is SNHLY and CDR2 is FYNNEI in the germline V gene. V lost 6 bases and J 5 bases, leaving 25 bases between the germline ends. This CDR3 is built from 17 residues. The CDR3 loop reads CASSLDPPQGPRYGYTF. The CDR3, as DNA: TGTGCCAGCAGCCTGGACCCTCCTCAGGGCCCCCGGTATGGCTACACCTTC.

J is TRBJ2-1 and V is TRBV12-5; 10 bases map to TRBD2. Per the germline V gene, CDR1 is LGHNT and CDR2 is FRNRAP. V shed 1 base and J 4 bases; nucleotides not matched to a gene: 1. The CDR3 has 15 residues. This CDR3 is CASGLGSGRYNEQFF. CDR3 bases: TGTGCTAGTGGTTTGGGTAGCGGGAGGTACAATGAGCAGTTCTTC.

This clone was detected only once. The chain uses TRBV10-1 and TRBJ1-1, with 8 nucleotides matching TRBD1. Germline CDR1 WNHNN, CDR2 SYGVQD (reference sequence). V shed 6 bases and J 3 bases; nucleotides not matched to a gene: 3. The CDR3 covers 13 residues. The CDR3 reads CASSLQGDTEAFF. CDR3 coding DNA: TGCGCCAGCAGCCTACAGGGGGACACTGAAGCTTTCTTT.

The chain recombines TRBV2 with TRBJ2-5, with D uncertain. The CDR3 contains 13 residues. The germline CDR1 and CDR2 sequences are SNHLY and FYNNEI. The V end lost 3 bases, the J end lost 5 bases, and 10 bases lay between the germline ends. The CDR3 nucleotides read TGTGCCAGCAGTGAGAGGCGGCGGGAGACCCAGTACTTC. This gives the protein CASSERRRETQYF.

This chain joins TRBV29-1 and TRBJ1-1, with TRBD1 matching over 10 bases. This CDR3 region has 15 residues. V was clipped by 4 bases and J by 4 bases; unmatched bases: 9. CDR1 and CDR2 (germline): SQVTM, ANQGSEA. The CDR3 nucleotides read TGCAGCGTTGGTCGGACAGGGGGATTGAGCACTGAAGCTTTCTTT. Translating it yields CSVGRTGGLSTEAFF.

The chain uses TRBV5-5 and TRBJ1-2, with D possibly matching TRBD1 (5 bases). Germline values: CDR1 SGHKS, CDR2 YYEKEE (reference sequence). The V end was cut by 4 bases, the J end by 5 bases, with 12 bases between. The CDR3 loop spans 13 amino acids. The CDR3 loop reads CASSEATGYGYTF. For the CDR3, the DNA is TGTGCCAGCAGCGAAGCCACAGGATATGGCTACACCTTC.

The genes are TRBV7-2 and TRBJ1-1; tentative D call: TRBD1 (5 bases). The ends were cut back, 3 bases at V and 8 bases at J, with 16 bases in the middle. The CDR3 sequence is 14 residues long. Germline lookup yields CDR1 SGHTA and CDR2 FQGNSA. The CDR3 sequence: CASSFLSGDSEAFF. In DNA form, the CDR3 reads TGTGCCAGCAGCTTCCTTTCCGGGGACTCGGAAGCTTTCTTT.

The genes are TRBV13 and TRBJ2-3; 7 positions match TRBD1. This CDR3 has 15 residues. V shed 5 bases, J shed 1 base, and the junction held 6 bases outside the gene matches. Looked up from germline, CDR1 is PRHDT and CDR2 is FYEKMQ (reference sequence). The CDR3 sequence: CASSLSGTGTDTQYF. The CDR3 nucleotides are TGTGCCAGCAGCCTCTCCGGGACAGGCACAGATACGCAGTATTTT.

The chain uses TRBV7-3 and TRBJ1-2, with 7 bases identical to TRBD1. The CDR3 length is 14 residues. Trimming at V came to 6 bases and at J to 7 bases, leaving 11 bases not matched to a gene. In germline, CDR1 is SGHTA, CDR2 FQGTGA. The chain's CDR3 is CASSNSDRTGGYTF. The CDR3 bases are TGTGCCAGCAGTAATTCGGACAGGACGGGTGGCTACACCTTC.

The CDR3 loop is CSASTGRVTQTQYF. CDR3 DNA sequence: TGCAGTGCTAGTACAGGGAGGGTGACGCAGACCCAGTACTTC. The V and J genes are TRBV20-1 and TRBJ2-5; D might be TRBD2 (7 bases). The germline gives CDR1 DFQATT, CDR2 SNEGSKA (reference sequence). This CDR3 has 14 residues. The germline V and J ends were trimmed by 3 bases and 6 bases, with 17 bases remaining between them.

A remark on this clone: An end of the junction does not agree with germline; a read error may underlie this. The chain recombines TRBV6-1 with TRBJ1-2, with 11 bases fitting TRBD1. The CDR3 has 15 amino acids. Germline loops: CDR1 MNHNS, CDR2 SASEGT. The CDR3 is CASSEDGTGGYGYTF. Here the CDR3 DNA reads TGTGCCAGCAGCGAAGACGGGACAGGGGGGTATGGCTACACCTTC.